These 24 T cell receptor beta chains were sequenced from one sample in a study of regulatory T cells in long-lasting Graves disease. Sequencing libraries for TCR beta were prepared with iRepertoire HTBI primers and Arm-PCR of CDR3 regions. MiXCR, applied by TCRdb to the multiplex PCR reads, yields one record per CDR3 protein. The profile shows under 400,000 distinct CDR3 sequences, approximately 15% of them singletons. Time point specified: newly diagnosed GD, antithyroid drugs for less than 3 months. Extracted PBMC RNA gave rise to the TCR library. Another study also made use of these data, one on T cells in Graves' hyperthyroidism and ophthalmopathy.

The sequences come from peripheral blood mononuclear cells (PBMCs), collected at new diagnosis, from a patient treated with antithyroid drugs. These receptors were collected from a man in his forties with Graves disease.

This clonotype was seen at least ten times. The rearrangement joins TRBV28 to TRBJ2-2; D gene ambiguous. Trimming took off 2 bases at V and 6 bases at J, with 7 bases between the two ends. CDR1 is MDHEN and CDR2 is SYDVKM in the germline V gene. This CDR3 region has 13 residues. The CDR3 reads CASSLRAPGELFF. The CDR3 coding sequence is TGTGCCAGCAGTTTAAGGGCGCCCGGGGAGCTGTTTTTT.

This clonotype was counted between two and nine times. This chain joins TRBV6-1 and TRBJ1-5; no clear D. Germline V CDR1 and CDR2: MNHNS, SASEGT. The V end was cut by 7 bases, the J end by 0 bases, with 7 bases between. The CDR3 runs to 13 residues. The CDR3 DNA sequence: TGTGCCAGCAAGGAGTATAGCAATCAGCCCCAGCATTTT. Translating it yields CASKEYSNQPQHF.

This chain links TRBV28 with TRBJ2-7, with 9 positions matching TRBD1. The CDR3 covers 17 residues. V gave up 5 bases and J gave up 4 bases; unmatched junction bases: 15. Germline CDR1 MDHEN, CDR2 SYDVKM. The CDR3, as DNA: TGTGCCAGCAGTGCCCCGGGACAGGGATCCCCTTGGTACGAGCAGTACTTC. This gives the protein CASSAPGQGSPWYEQYF.

This clonotype was detected ten times or more. V gene TRBV6-1 combines with J gene TRBJ1-4, with TRBD1 matching over 8 bases. CDR1 is MNHNS, CDR2 SASEGT, per germline. The V and J ends lost 6 bases and 8 bases, in that order; junction bases with no gene match: 14. This CDR3 is built from 16 residues. CDR3 residues: CASRKQPDRAGEKLFF. The DNA for the CDR3 is TGTGCCAGCAGGAAACAACCGGACAGGGCTGGCGAAAAACTGTTTTTT.

This chain's CDR3 is CSARGGIGGAYSPLHF. CDR3 nucleotides: TGCAGTGCTAGAGGTGGGATAGGGGGGGCTTATTCACCCCTCCACTTT. The V and J genes are TRBV20-1 and TRBJ1-6, with D perhaps TRBD1 (6 bases). CDR1 DFQATT and CDR2 SNEGSKA come from the germline V gene (reference sequence). The CDR3 covers 16 residues. V was cut by 1 base and J by 8 bases, with 18 bases left in between.

This clonotype showed up many times. The chain employs TRBV12-3 or TRBV12-4 and TRBJ2-1; D is tentatively TRBD1 or TRBD2 (5 bases each). V dropped 5 bases and J dropped 4 bases, with 15 bases sitting between them. The CDR3 loop spans 15 amino acids. CDR3 protein: CASSRRDGLYNEQFF. CDR3 in DNA: TGTGCCAGCAGTCGACGGGACGGTCTGTACAATGAGCAGTTCTTC.

This clonotype occurred many times. CDR3 protein: CSARGAGGTNEQFF. CDR3 DNA sequence: TGCAGTGCTAGAGGCGCCGGCGGGACCAATGAGCAGTTCTTC. V usage is TRBV20-1 and J usage is TRBJ2-1; maybe TRBD2 (6 bases). The ends were cut back, 1 base at V and 6 bases at J, with 13 bases in the middle. CDR3 size: 14 residues. The germline gives CDR1 DFQATT, CDR2 SNEGSKA (reference sequence).

This clonotype was seen at least ten times. The chain has TRBV7-9 and TRBJ1-3; unclear D gene. CDR1 and CDR2 (germline): SEHNR, FQNEAQ (reference sequence). The V and J ends lost 5 bases and 4 bases respectively, with 12 bases between them. CDR3 length equals 14 residues. The CDR3 is CASSPRTIGNTIYF. The CDR3, as DNA: TGTGCCAGCAGCCCCAGGACCATCGGAAACACCATATATTTT.

This clonotype was counted at least ten times. V and J are TRBV11-2 and TRBJ2-7; no reliable D call. The CDR3 is made up of 12 amino acids. Germline lookup yields CDR1 SGHAT and CDR2 FQNNGV. The V end was cut by 5 bases, the J end by 6 bases, with 11 bases between. CDR3 protein: CASSRLPGEQYF. The CDR3 nucleotides read TGTGCCAGCAGCCGACTCCCGGGCGAGCAGTACTTC. The full variable domain, rest sourced from reference TRBV11-2 and TRBJ2-7, is EAGVAQSPRYKIIEKRQSVAFWCNPISGHATLYWYQQILGQGPKLLIQFQNNGVVDDSQLPKDRFSAERLKGVDSTLKIQPAKLEDSAVYLCASSRLPGEQYFGPGTRLTVT.

This clonotype was observed a few times. This sequence joins TRBV5-4 and TRBJ2-3; a weak D match, TRBD1 (5 bases). CDR1 is SGHNT, CDR2 YYREEE, per germline (reference sequence). The length of the CDR3 is 13 residues. Trimming took off 3 bases at V and 6 bases at J, with 11 bases between the two ends. CDR3 nucleotides: TGTGCCAGCAGCTACAGGATAGGGGATACGCAGTATTTT. It translates to CASSYRIGDTQYF.

This clonotype came up many times. The genes are TRBV12-3 or TRBV12-4 and TRBJ1-5, with D unclear. The CDR3 consists of 12 residues. The germline V and J ends were trimmed by 3 bases and 4 bases, with 4 bases remaining between them. The CDR3 region is CASSFRNQPQHF. The DNA for the CDR3 is TGTGCCAGCAGTTTTCGGAATCAGCCCCAGCATTTT.

This clonotype was recorded at least ten times. This rearrangement joins TRBV20-1 to TRBJ2-7; 8 bases line up with TRBD1. J gave up 3 bases and V 3 bases, and 7 bases lay outside the gene matches. This CDR3 contains 14 residues. Per germline, CDR1 DFQATT and CDR2 SNEGSKA (reference sequence). This chain's CDR3 is CSASAGQGLYEQYF. The CDR3 region has the DNA TGCAGTGCTAGCGCCGGACAGGGACTCTACGAGCAGTACTTC.

The genes are TRBV5-6 and TRBJ2-5; no clear D gene. CDR1 SGHDT and CDR2 YYEEEE come from the germline V gene. V was cut by 2 bases and J by 3 bases, with 8 bases left in between. This CDR3 region has 13 residues. CDR3 residues: CASSLNWEETQYF. The CDR3 DNA reads as TGTGCCAGCAGCTTAAACTGGGAAGAGACCCAGTACTTC.

This clonotype was seen ten or more times. This chain uses TRBV28 with TRBJ1-5; the D is unclear. V gave up 4 bases and J gave up 0 bases, with 10 bases separating them. Germline CDR1 MDHEN, CDR2 SYDVKM. CDR3 length: 15 amino acids. CDR3 DNA sequence: TGTGCCAGCAGTTCACCAGGAAATAGCAATCAGCCCCAGCATTTT. Protein sequence: CASSSPGNSNQPQHF.

The table lists this clonotype with many counts. V and J are TRBV20-1 and TRBJ2-3, with D possibly TRBD2 on 5 matching bases. The germline V gene encodes CDR1 DFQATT and CDR2 SNEGSKA (reference sequence). The V end lost 6 bases, the J end lost 3 bases, and 10 bases lay between the germline ends. The CDR3 loop spans 12 amino acids. The DNA of the CDR3 is TGCAGTGCCCCGTCGGGGACAGATACGCAGTATTTT. Protein product: CSAPSGTDTQYF.

This clonotype was picked up many times. This chain links TRBV7-9 with TRBJ1-2, with no clear D. The V gene lost 5 bases and the J gene lost 3 bases, with 10 bases spanning the gap. The V gene's germline CDR1 is SEHNR and CDR2 FQNEAQ (reference sequence). The CDR3 length is 13 residues. The CDR3 DNA follows: TGTGCCAGCAGCCGAGACCTTGACTATGGCTACACCTTC. The encoded protein is CASSRDLDYGYTF.

A remark on this clonotype: A read error is possible here, since a much larger clone lies one base away. V and J are TRBV6-2 or TRBV6-3 and TRBJ2-7; possible D gene TRBD1, 5 bases. CDR3 size: 14 residues. CDR1 and CDR2 (germline): MNHEY, SVGEGT. Here the CDR3 reads CVSRKDTSGYEQYF. The DNA for the CDR3 is TGTGTCAGCAGAAAGGACACTTCCGGGTACGAGCAGTACTTC.

The V call is TRBV12-3 or TRBV12-4, the J call TRBJ2-3; 8 nucleotides line up with TRBD2. This CDR3 region has 15 residues. The junction had 1 base not matched to a gene; V was cut back by 1 base and J by 1 base. The CDR3, as DNA: TGTGCCAGCAGTTTAGACGGGGGGGGCACAGATACGCAGTATTTT. Protein product: CASSLDGGGTDTQYF.

Worth noting for this clonotype: A much bigger clone sits one base away, suggesting this may be a read error. The V call is TRBV28, the J call TRBJ2-7; D is ambiguous. Trimming removed 7 bases at V and 4 bases at J, with 23 bases between. The CDR3 has 16 residues. Germline CDR1 is MDHEN and CDR2 is SYDVKM. CDR3 amino acids: CASNLPTSDGRYEQYF. The CDR3 coding sequence is TGTGCCAGCAATTTGCCCACGAGCGACGGGCGTTACGAGCAGTACTTC.

This clonotype has at least ten counts. The chain employs TRBV7-2 and TRBJ2-7; weak D call: TRBD1 (6 bases). The CDR3 length is 14 residues. CDR1 and CDR2 from the germline V gene are SGHTA and FQGNSA. Trimming shortened V by 5 bases and J by 1 base, and 12 bases separated the two germline ends. The CDR3 DNA reads TGTGCCAGCAGCAAACAGGGTGATTCCTACGAGCAGTACTTC. Translating it yields CASSKQGDSYEQYF.

The sample holds many counts of this clonotype. The V gene is TRBV11-3, the J gene TRBJ2-3; TRBD2 matches at 13 bases. The CDR3 covers 17 residues. Germline V gene data show CDR1 as SGHNT and CDR2 as YENEEA. Trimming removed 0 bases from V and 3 bases from J; junction bases left unmatched: 3. The CDR3 loop is CASSLELAGGVTDTQYF. The CDR3 DNA sequence: TGTGCCAGCAGCTTAGAACTAGCGGGGGGGGTTACAGATACGCAGTATTTT.

In regard to this clonotype: Its ends do not fully match the called genes, so a read error is possible. The gene calls are TRBV4-3 and TRBJ2-2, with a possible D match to TRBD1 (6 bases). Germline CDR1 and CDR2: LGHNA and YSLEER. The CDR3 loop spans 16 amino acids. CDR3 in amino acids: CASSHPNNWDTWELFF. CDR3 nucleotide sequence: TGCGCCAGCAGCCACCCAAATAACTGGGACACCTGGGAGCTGTTTTTT.

This clonotype was seen at least ten times. The rearrangement joins TRBV12-3 or TRBV12-4 to TRBJ2-5; D might be TRBD2 (5 bases). Trimming cost V 4 bases and J 4 bases, with 16 bases left between them. CDR3 size: 15 residues. In DNA, the CDR3 is TGTGCCAGCAGTTACACCCGGTGGGCGGGAGAGACCCAGTACTTC. Translated: CASSYTRWAGETQYF.

The gene calls are TRBV20-1 and TRBJ2-3; tentatively, D is TRBD1 (5 bases). The germline gives CDR1 DFQATT, CDR2 SNEGSKA (reference sequence). The CDR3 consists of 13 residues. Trimming left V 6 bases short and J 2 bases short, with 12 bases between. In DNA, the CDR3 is TGCAGTGCCCCCCCGGACAACACAGATACGCAGTATTTT. Protein: CSAPPDNTDTQYF.